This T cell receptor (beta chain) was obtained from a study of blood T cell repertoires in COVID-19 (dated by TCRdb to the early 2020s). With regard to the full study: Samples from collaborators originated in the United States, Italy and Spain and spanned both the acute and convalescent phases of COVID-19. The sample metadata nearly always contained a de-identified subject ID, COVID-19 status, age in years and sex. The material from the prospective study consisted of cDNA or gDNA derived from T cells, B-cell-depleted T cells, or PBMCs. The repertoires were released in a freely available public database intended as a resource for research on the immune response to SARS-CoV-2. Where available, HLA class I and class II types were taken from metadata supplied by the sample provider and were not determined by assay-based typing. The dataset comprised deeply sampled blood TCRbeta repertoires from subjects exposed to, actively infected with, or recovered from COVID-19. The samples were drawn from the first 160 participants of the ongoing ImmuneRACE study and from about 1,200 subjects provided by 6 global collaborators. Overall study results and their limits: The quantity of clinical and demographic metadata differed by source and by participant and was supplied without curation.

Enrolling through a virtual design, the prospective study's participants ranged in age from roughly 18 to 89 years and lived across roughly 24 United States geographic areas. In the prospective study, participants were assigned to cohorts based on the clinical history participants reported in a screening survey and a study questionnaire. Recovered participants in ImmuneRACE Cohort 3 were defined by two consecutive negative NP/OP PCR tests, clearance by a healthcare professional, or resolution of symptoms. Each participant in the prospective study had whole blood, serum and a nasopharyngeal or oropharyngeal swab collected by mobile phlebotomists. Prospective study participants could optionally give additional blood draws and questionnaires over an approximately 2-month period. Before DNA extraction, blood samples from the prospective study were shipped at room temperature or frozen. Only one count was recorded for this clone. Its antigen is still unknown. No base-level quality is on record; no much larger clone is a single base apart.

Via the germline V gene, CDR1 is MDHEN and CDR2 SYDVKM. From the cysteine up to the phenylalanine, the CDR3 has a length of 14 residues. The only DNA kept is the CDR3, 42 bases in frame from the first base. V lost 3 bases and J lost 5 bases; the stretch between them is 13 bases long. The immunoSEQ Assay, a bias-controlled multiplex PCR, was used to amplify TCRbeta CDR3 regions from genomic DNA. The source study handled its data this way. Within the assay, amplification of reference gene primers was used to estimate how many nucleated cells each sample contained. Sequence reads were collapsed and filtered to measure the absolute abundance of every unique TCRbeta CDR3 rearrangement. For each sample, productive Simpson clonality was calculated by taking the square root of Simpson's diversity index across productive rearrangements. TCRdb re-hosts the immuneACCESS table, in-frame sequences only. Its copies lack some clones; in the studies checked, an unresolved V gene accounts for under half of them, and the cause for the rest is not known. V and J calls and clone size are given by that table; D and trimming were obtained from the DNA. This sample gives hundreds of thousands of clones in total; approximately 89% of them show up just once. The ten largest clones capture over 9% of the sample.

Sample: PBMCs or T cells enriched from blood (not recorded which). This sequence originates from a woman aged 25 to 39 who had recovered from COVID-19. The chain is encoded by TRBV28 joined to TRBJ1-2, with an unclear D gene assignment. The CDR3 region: CASSFLAAGYGYTF. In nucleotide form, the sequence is TGTGCCAGCAGTTTCCTAGCGGCCGGATATGGCTACACCTTC.